The rows below give T cell receptor beta chains drawn from one sample of a study of response to subunit inactivated influenza vaccine. TCRdb re-analysed the RT-PCR reads in MiXCR, keeping a single row per CDR3 protein. Among over 800,000 distinct CDR3 sequences listed, about 20% were seen once. Specimen: PBMCs from blood, collected 4 to 6 days after vaccination. The receptors shown here come from a man in his fifties who received an inactivated influenza vaccine. CDR3s include the opening cysteine and the closing phenylalanine or tryptophan. D genes are given only for firm matches. The size field is filled for only some rows; it gives once, few, many or a size class.

TRBD2,TRBJ2-7,16,TRBV20-1,-,TGCAGTGCACGGAACCTAGCGGGCCTTTTCACCTACGAGCAGTACTTC,CSARNLAGLFTYEQYF
-,TRBJ1-5,15,TRBV12-3/TRBV12-4,few,TGTGCCAGCAAGGCTGGACGGATTAAAAATCAGCCCCAGCATTTT,CASKAGRIKNQPQHF
-,TRBJ2-5,14,TRBV11-2,few,TGTGCCAGCAGCTTAGTTATACGAGGAGAGACCCAGTACTTC,CASSLVIRGETQYF
-,TRBJ1-4,14,TRBV6-1,-,TGTGCCAGCAGTGAAGCCCAGGGGCGTGGAGAACTGTTTTTT,CASSEAQGRGELFF
TRBD2,TRBJ2-5,14,TRBV20-1,few,TGCAGTGCTAGATCCCCCACGGGAGGAGAGACCCAGTACTTC,CSARSPTGGETQYF
TRBD2,TRBJ2-2,16,TRBV18,-,TGTGCCAGCTCACGCGGGAGGGTCGAGAACACCGGGGAGCTGTTTTTT,CASSRGRVENTGELFF
-,TRBJ2-7,16,TRBV27,-,TGTGCCAGCAGTTTATCCTTTACAGGGATGGGCTACGAGCAGTACTTC,CASSLSFTGMGYEQYF
-,TRBJ2-6,16,TRBV5-1,-,TGCGCCAGCAGCCCTGGTGGGAACTCTGGGGCCAACGTCCTGACTTTC,CASSPGGNSGANVLTF
-,TRBJ1-1,13,TRBV20-1,-,TGCAGTGCCCCACAGGGAACGGACACTGAAGCTTTCTTT,CSAPQGTDTEAFF
-,TRBJ2-1,13,TRBV2,many,TGTGCCAGCAGTGACAGGGGTTACAATGAGCAGTTCTTC,CASSDRGYNEQFF
-,TRBJ2-1,13,TRBV12-3/TRBV12-4,-,TGTGCCAGCAGTTTATTAGGGGGTCATGAGCAGTTCTTC,CASSLLGGHEQFF
-,TRBJ2-7,15,TRBV28,-,TGTGCCAGCAGTACCCCTCAGGGTGGGCACTACGAGCAGTACTTC,CASSTPQGGHYEQYF
TRBD2,TRBJ2-1,14,TRBV29-1,few,TGCAGCGTTAACGGGGGGGCCTGGTTGGGGGAGCAGTTCTTC,CSVNGGAWLGEQFF
TRBD1,TRBJ1-1,14,TRBV5-1,few,TGCGCCAGCAGCTCACAGGGGTGGAACACTGAAGCTTTCTTT,CASSSQGWNTEAFF
-,TRBJ2-5,11,TRBV12-3/TRBV12-4,-,TGTGCCAGCAGCTGGGGCGGGACCCAGTACTTC,CASSWGGTQYF
TRBD1,TRBJ2-4,16,TRBV12-3/TRBV12-4,-,TGTGCCAGCAGTCGCCGGGACAGGGGGCGCGAAAACATTCAGTACTTC,CASSRRDRGRENIQYF
-,TRBJ2-5,13,TRBV10-2,few,TGCGCCAGCGCTAGGAATGCCAGGGAGACCCAGTACTTC,CASARNARETQYF
TRBD2,TRBJ2-1,15,TRBV2,few,TGTGCCAGCACCTTCTGGACTAGCGGGAGCAATGAGCAGTTCTTC,CASTFWTSGSNEQFF
-,TRBJ1-6,12,TRBV6-6,-,TGTGCCAGCAGTTCCGAAGGATGGACCCTCCACTTT,CASSSEGWTLHF
-,TRBJ2-3,15,TRBV6-1,-,TGTGCCAGCAGGACGGGGCTTTCTAGCACAGATACGCAGTATTTT,CASRTGLSSTDTQYF
-,TRBJ2-1,14,TRBV12-3/TRBV12-4,-,TGTGCCAGCAGTTTCCGACTAGGTGACAATGAGCAGTTCTTC,CASSFRLGDNEQFF
-,TRBJ2-2,12,TRBV20-1,few,TGCAGTGCTAGAGATGTCTCCGGGGAGCTGTTTTTT,CSARDVSGELFF
-,TRBJ2-3,16,TRBV20-1,many,TGCAGTGCTAGAGAGGAGGGGGGTTTGCCCACAGATACGCAGTATTTT,CSAREEGGLPTDTQYF
TRBD2,TRBJ2-1,15,TRBV4-3,-,TGCGCCAGCAGCCAAGATCCCGGGAGGGCCAGGGAGGGGTTCTTC,CASSQDPGRAREGFF
TRBD1,TRBJ1-4,13,TRBV4-3,-,TGCGCCAGCAGCCACCGGGACAGTGAAAAACTGTTTTTT,CASSHRDSEKLFF
-,TRBJ2-4,14,TRBV12-3/TRBV12-4,few,TGTGCCAGCAGTCCCGGGACCCCGGCCAACATTCAGTACTTC,CASSPGTPANIQYF
-,TRBJ2-5,13,TRBV5-1,few,TGCGCCAGCAGCACTGACAGGCGGGAGACCCAGTACTTC,CASSTDRRETQYF
-,TRBJ1-3,14,TRBV20-1,few,TGCAGTGCTAGAGATCCGCGGAGGGGGGACACCATATATTTT,CSARDPRRGDTIYF
TRBD2,TRBJ2-7,16,TRBV19,few,TGTGCCAGTAGGAAGACTAGCGGGGGAACGATCTACGAGCAGTACTTC,CASRKTSGGTIYEQYF
-,TRBJ2-5,13,TRBV11-2,few,TGTGCCAGCAGCCTTGGACGGGTCGGGACCCAGTACTTC,CASSLGRVGTQYF
TRBD1,TRBJ1-5,15,TRBV7-2,many,TGTGCCAGCAGCCCAAGACAGGGAGCAAATCAGCCCCAGCATTTT,CASSPRQGANQPQHF
TRBD2,TRBJ2-5,18,TRBV27,-,TGTGCCAGCATCAGAAGCGGGAGCCAAATTAAGTACCAAGAGACCCAGTACTTC,CASIRSGSQIKYQETQYF
-,TRBJ2-3,17,TRBV5-6,-,TGTGCCAGCAGCCGGACTTTGGCCGGAGCTAGCACAGATACGCAGTATTTT,CASSRTLAGASTDTQYF
-,TRBJ2-4,14,TRBV27,few,TGTGCCAGCAGGGTGGGGACCCGGACGGCCATTCAGTACTTC,CASRVGTRTAIQYF
TRBD1,TRBJ2-7,15,TRBV20-1,-,TGCAGTGCTAGAAAGGGGACAGGGGGCGGCTACGAGCAGTACTTC,CSARKGTGGGYEQYF
-,TRBJ2-7,15,TRBV7-9,many,TGTGCCAGCAGCTCCTGGGGCCAGTTCCTCTACGAGCAGTACTTC,CASSSWGQFLYEQYF
-,TRBJ2-1,15,TRBV6-2/TRBV6-3,few,TGTGCCAGCAACCCGGGACTCCTCATCTACAATGAGCAGTTCTTC,CASNPGLLIYNEQFF
TRBD1,TRBJ1-2,15,TRBV27,-,TGTGCCAGCAGTTATGTAGGACAGGGGAGGTCTGGCTACACCTTC,CASSYVGQGRSGYTF
-,TRBJ2-1,15,TRBV7-2,-,TGTGCCAGCAGCCGTACGGGGGACTCCTACAATGAGCAGTTCTTC,CASSRTGDSYNEQFF
-,TRBJ2-2,15,TRBV20-1,-,TGCAGTGCTGACGCGGGACTCCCGAACACCGGGGAGCTGTTTTTT,CSADAGLPNTGELFF
-,TRBJ2-3,15,TRBV10-3,-,TGTGCCATCAGCCACGACACCGGGGCCACAGATACGCAGTATTTT,CAISHDTGATDTQYF
TRBD2,TRBJ2-1,16,TRBV15,few,TGTGCCACCCAGAACGACCGGACTAGCGGGCTCGCGGGGCAGTTCTTC,CATQNDRTSGLAGQFF
-,TRBJ2-7,15,TRBV7-2,-,TGTGCCAGCAGCTTAGTAGGCAGGGGGGTATACGAGCAGTACTTC,CASSLVGRGVYEQYF
TRBD1,TRBJ1-4,16,TRBV5-5,-,TGTGCCAGCAGCGAGGGGACAGGGGGCCTTAATGAAAAACTGTTTTTT,CASSEGTGGLNEKLFF
TRBD1,TRBJ1-4,13,TRBV2,few,TGTGCCAGCAGCGGACAGGGTTCTGAAAAACTGTTTTTT,CASSGQGSEKLFF
-,TRBJ2-7,12,TRBV10-3,-,TGTGCCAGCCAGGGTCTGCACTACGAGCAGTACTTC,CASQGLHYEQYF
-,TRBJ1-2,17,TRBV7-9,few,TGTGCCAGCAGCTTCCACCAGTCGGGACGCGGGGGTTATGGCTACACCTTC,CASSFHQSGRGGYGYTF
-,TRBJ2-1,15,TRBV6-5,many,TGTGCCAGCAGTTACATTACAGGGAGCTACAATGAGCAGTTCTTC,CASSYITGSYNEQFF
-,TRBJ2-3,15,TRBV7-9,-,TGTGCCAGCAGCCCCCCCTCTAGCGAGGCAGATACGCAGTATTTT,CASSPPSSEADTQYF
-,TRBJ1-1,11,TRBV20-1,-,TGCAGTGCACAGTTGGTGCATGAAGCTTTCTTT,CSAQLVHEAFF
-,TRBJ2-7,15,TRBV3-1,-,TGTGCCAGCAGCCAAGATATGTCGGTAACCTACGAGCAGTACTTC,CASSQDMSVTYEQYF
-,TRBJ2-7,15,TRBV20-1,few,TGCAGTGCTAGAGATCTGGGTGTACTGAACTACGAGCAGTACTTC,CSARDLGVLNYEQYF
TRBD2,TRBJ2-1,14,TRBV10-3,few,TGTGCCATCAGTGAGGGGACTAGCGGAAATGAGCAGTTCTTC,CAISEGTSGNEQFF
-,TRBJ2-1,17,TRBV5-5,-,TGTGCCAGCAGCTTCGATTTTTACAGGGCCTCCTACAATGAGCAGTTCTTC,CASSFDFYRASYNEQFF
TRBD1,TRBJ1-5,15,TRBV6-2/TRBV6-3,-,TGTGCCAGCAGACCGCTTGGGACAGGGAATCAGCCCCAGCATTTT,CASRPLGTGNQPQHF
-,TRBJ1-2,13,TRBV29-1,once,TGCAGCATTGCATCCGCAGCCAACTATGGCTACACCTTC,CSIASAANYGYTF
-,TRBJ2-7,14,TRBV15,few,TGTGCCACCAGCAGAGGAGACGGGTCCTACGAGCAGTACTTC,CATSRGDGSYEQYF
-,TRBJ2-1,16,TRBV11-2,few,TGTGCCAGCAGCAAGAGGGTGGATAGCTCCTACAATGAGCAGTTCTTC,CASSKRVDSSYNEQFF
TRBD1,TRBJ2-7,14,TRBV6-2/TRBV6-3,few,TGTGCCAGCATTCCGACAGGGGGTTACTACGAGCAGTACTTC,CASIPTGGYYEQYF
-,TRBJ1-4,12,TRBV7-7,many,TGTGCTAGCAGCTTCCATCTTGAAAAACTGTTTTTT,CASSFHLEKLFF